This T cell receptor beta chain derives from a study of cytotoxic CD8 clonotypes in ibrutinib-treated CLL. Looking at the study overall: Partial responders roughly 25, complete 2; some 12 progressed and approximately 15 stayed in remission by median roughly 70 months.

Study conclusions and caveats: Baseline clonality was higher than in age-matched healthy donors and moved in step with circulating CD8+ T-cell counts.

The assay was immunoSEQ multiplex PCR, and TCRdb's table has in-frame clones only and misses some. This sample carries roughly 150,000 clones, more than 80% of them seen once, and the ten largest clones take about 4.5%. Germline V gene lookup returns CDR1 MDHEN and CDR2 SYDVKM. The CDR3 has 15 residues. The V gene lost 6 bases and the J gene lost 2 bases, with 15 bases spanning the gap. This clone has a single count. The antigen is unknown. This chain connects TRBV28 to TRBJ2-3; D is tentatively TRBD1 or TRBD2 (5 bases each). The sample here was PBMCs, taken after 24 months of ibrutinib treatment. The TCR comes from a human donor with chronic lymphocytic leukemia. The CDR3 DNA reads TGTGCCAGCAGCCTCGGTGGGGGATACACAGATACGCAGTATTTT. It translates to CASSLGGGYTDTQYF.